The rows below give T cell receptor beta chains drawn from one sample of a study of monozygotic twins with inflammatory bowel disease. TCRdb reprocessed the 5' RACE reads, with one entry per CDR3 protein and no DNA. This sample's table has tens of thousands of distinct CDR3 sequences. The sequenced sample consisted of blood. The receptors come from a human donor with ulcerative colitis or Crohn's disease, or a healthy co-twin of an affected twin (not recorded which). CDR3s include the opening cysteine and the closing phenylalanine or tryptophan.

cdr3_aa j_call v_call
CASSVSANTEAFF TRBJ1-1 TRBV5-1
CASSLEATISEQFF TRBJ2-1 TRBV7-6
CASSPDNPALRNQPQHF TRBJ1-5 TRBV7-8
CSAPTGAGDTQYF TRBJ2-3 TRBV20-1
CSAARTEADTQYF TRBJ2-3 TRBV29-1
CSARTGTAQETQYF TRBJ2-5 TRBV20-1
CASNPGTGERELFF TRBJ2-2 TRBV12-3/TRBV12-4
CSVTPVGKTYNEQFF TRBJ2-1 TRBV20-1
CASSFLPLWVDTDYYGYTF TRBJ1-2 TRBV12-3/TRBV12-4
CSARASEGITGAPYEQCF TRBJ2-7 TRBV20-1